This T cell receptor beta chain was captured by sequencing in a study of shared clonotypes between healthy human individuals. In the study overall: The plates for each donor numbered three CD4 naive, three CD4 memory, two CD8 naive and one CD8 memory. Study-level results: Rarefaction exposed incomplete sorted-subset sequencing despite large depth.

With 9 bases clipped from V and 2 bases from J, the junction kept 8 bases outside the gene matches. CDR3 length: 14 amino acids. Germline V gene sequence: CDR1 MNHEY, CDR2 SMNVEV (reference sequence). Assay: immunoSEQ multiplex PCR; the TCRdb copy retains only in-frame clones and omits some. This repertoire shows approximately 720,000 clones, roughly 94% found once; its top ten account for roughly 22%. As defined, naive CD8 cells were CD45RO-negative and positively selected for CCR7, with terminally differentiated effector memory CD45RA+ cells excluded. Adults of Caucasian background living in Nashville, Tennessee made up all donors. Remarks on this clone: Antigen unknown.

The chain links TRBV27 to TRBJ2-3, with 7 positions matching TRBD1. Sequencing used naive CD8+ T cells sorted from blood. This TCR was sampled from a man aged 30-40 years in good health. The CDR3, as DNA: TGTGCCAGAGATACAGGGGATTTCACAGATACGCAGTATTTT. Translated, it gives CARDTGDFTDTQYF.